The present entry profiles one T cell receptor beta chain with its context. The antigen is unknown. The sample belongs to a study of cytomegalovirus exposure and HLA in healthy donors. General study points: The study listed under 200 cytomegalovirus-associated TCR beta chains.

TCRdb keeps only in-frame clones here, not all; method: immunoSEQ multiplex PCR. The data show 250,000 or so clones, roughly 87% seen once. The source of this sequence is a man in his late teens or twenties in good health and CMV-seropositive. The specimen sequenced was PBMCs.

CDR3: CASRAGGYGYTF. In DNA, the CDR3 is TGTGCCAGCAGAGCAGGGGGCTATGGCTACACCTTC. The V gene is TRBV6-1, the J gene TRBJ1-2; 7 bases are a match to TRBD1. This CDR3 contains 12 residues. CDR1 is MNHNS and CDR2 is SASEGT in the germline V gene. Losses at the gene ends were 6 bases for V and 4 bases for J; bases not matched to a gene: 2.